This T cell receptor beta chain originates from a study of T cell responses to AZD1222 COVID-19 vaccine. Trimming cost V 3 bases and J 7 bases, with 13 bases left between them. The CDR3 spans 13 residues. CDR1 and CDR2 from the germline V gene are SQVTM and ANQGSEA. The repertoire was sequenced with immunoSEQ multiplex PCR; TCRdb's copy has only in-frame clones and lacks some. The sample holds around 81,000 clones; approximately 90% are singletons and the top ten take around 8%. The sequencing used peripheral blood, collected 28 days after the second AZD1222 dose. The genes are TRBV29-1 and TRBJ1-5, with D perhaps TRBD1 (6 bases). The origin of this receptor is an adult who received the AZD1222 COVID-19 vaccine. The CDR3 DNA is TGCAGCGTTGAGGGGGGCGCAGGGCAGCCCCAGCATTTT. Translation: CSVEGGAGQPQHF.